Presented here are 15 T cell receptor beta chains from one specimen sequenced in a study of cytomegalovirus exposure and HLA in healthy donors. Primers included in the PCR were 60 Vbeta and 13 Jbeta primers. Only in-frame clones appear in the TCRdb table, and some are missing; sequencing was by immunoSEQ multiplex PCR. The profile covers 75,000 or so clones, with 65% to 80% appearing a single time and 20% to 25% taken by the ten largest. Material for sequencing was PBMCs. The receptors originated from a middle-aged man in good health and CMV-seropositive.

The rearrangement joins TRBV6-1 to TRBJ1-2; 8 nucleotides agree with TRBD1. CDR1 is MNHNS, CDR2 SASEGT, per germline. V lost 0 bases and J lost 8; bases outside the gene matches: 8. The CDR3 has 15 amino acids. The chain's CDR3 is CASSEARQGIRGYTF. CDR3 in DNA: TGTGCCAGCAGTGAAGCGAGACAGGGGATTCGGGGCTACACCTTC.

V is TRBV27 and J is TRBJ2-7; 7 bases are a match to TRBD1. The germline gives CDR1 MNHEY, CDR2 SMNVEV (reference sequence). Trimming took 6 bases from V and 2 from J; bases not matched to a gene: 4. This CDR3 region has 13 residues. The CDR3 bases are TGTGCCAGCAGACAGGGGCCAACCTACGAGCAGTACTTC. Translating it yields CASRQGPTYEQYF.

This chain uses TRBV29-1 with TRBJ2-2; TRBD2 agrees at 8 bases. There are 15 residues in the CDR3. V shed 5 bases and J 1 base; nucleotides not matched to a gene: 6. Germline lookup yields CDR1 SQVTM and CDR2 ANQGSEA. The CDR3 here is CSVHISGGNTGELFF. Written as DNA, the CDR3 is TGCAGCGTTCATATCAGCGGGGGGAACACCGGGGAGCTGTTTTTT.

The CDR3 DNA sequence: TGTGCCAGTAGTCCTAGCGTGAGCGGGGCGGTCGATACGCAGTATTTT. Translation gives CASSPSVSGAVDTQYF. V is TRBV19 and J is TRBJ2-3; 7 positions agree with TRBD2. The CDR3 extends over 16 amino acids. Losses at the gene ends were 5 bases for V and 6 bases for J; bases not matched to a gene: 14. Germline V gene data show CDR1 as LNHDA and CDR2 as SQIVND (reference sequence).

With respect to this clone: Other DNA variants within this sample encode the same CDR3. V usage is TRBV30 and J usage is TRBJ2-5; 7 bases match TRBD1. After removal of 3 bases from V and 4 bases from J, the junction contained 11 bases not matched to a gene. CDR3 size: 15 residues. Germline V gene data show CDR1 as GTSNPN and CDR2 as SVGIG (reference sequence). The CDR3 nucleotides read TGTGCCTGGAGACAGAAGGGGGCGGCCTTAGAGACCCAGTACTTC. This encodes CAWRQKGAALETQYF.

The CDR3 region has the DNA TGTGCCAGCAGCTCCCTGCCGGGCGGGGGGAGCACAGATACGCAGTATTTT. The encoded protein is CASSSLPGGGSTDTQYF. The chain has TRBV7-8 and TRBJ2-3; 8 nucleotides match TRBD2. V lost 4 bases and J lost 0; bases outside the gene matches: 9. Germline V CDR1 and CDR2: SGHVS, FQNEAQ. CDR3 length: 17 residues. The full variable domain, with the rest looked up from reference TRBV7-8 and TRBJ2-3, is GAGVSQSPRYKVAKRGQDVALRCDPISGHVSLFWYQQALGQGPEFLTYFQNEAQLDKSGLPSDRFFAERPEGSVSTLKIQRTQQEDSAVYLCASSSLPGGGSTDTQYFGPGTRLTVL.

This chain uses TRBV4-1 with TRBJ1-3, with D possibly being TRBD1 (5 bases). Germline V CDR1 and CDR2: MGHRA, YSYEKL. The CDR3 loop spans 16 amino acids. V lost 3 bases to trimming and J lost 0 bases, with 12 bases between them. DNA for the CDR3: TGCGCCAGCAGCCAGAATGACAGAATCTCTGGAAACACCATATATTTT. Amino acids: CASSQNDRISGNTIYF.

The chain is built from TRBV6-5 and TRBJ2-5; 10 bases agree with TRBD1. Per the germline V gene, CDR1 is MNHEY and CDR2 is SVGAGI. The CDR3 spans 15 residues. The junction had 5 bases not matched to a gene; V was cut back by 2 bases and J by 5 bases. The chain's CDR3 is CASSYHDRGHETQYF. The CDR3 nucleotides are TGTGCCAGCAGTTACCATGACAGGGGGCACGAGACCCAGTACTTC.

The genes are TRBV21-1 and TRBJ1-5; TRBD1, the table's D call, lacks a check against the DNA. TRBV21-1 is shown as a pseudogene. The CDR3 is 16 amino acids. CDR3 region: CASSKEGQGANQPQHF. In nucleotides, the CDR3 is TGTGCCAGCAGCAAAGAGGGACAGGGGGCAAATCAGCCCCAGCATTTT.

The rearrangement uses TRBV7-9 and TRBJ2-5; 9 nucleotides align to TRBD2. The CDR3 spans 14 residues. The germline V gene encodes CDR1 SEHNR and CDR2 FQNEAQ (reference sequence). The J segment lost 4 bases and the V segment lost 3 bases, leaving 3 bases of the junction unmatched. As DNA, the CDR3 is TGTGCCAGCAGCTTGGATAGCGGGAGAGAGACCCAGTACTTC. This codes for CASSLDSGRETQYF.

There are a few counts of this clone. The chain uses TRBV5-6 and TRBJ2-1, with 10 bases that match TRBD2. Losses at the gene ends were 3 bases for V and 7 bases for J; bases not matched to a gene: 16. The CDR3 spans 18 residues. The V gene's germline CDR1 is SGHDT and CDR2 YYEEEE. This chain's CDR3 is CASSSTPGAGGHGNEQFF. The CDR3 bases are TGTGCCAGCAGCTCAACCCCAGGAGCGGGGGGGCACGGTAATGAGCAGTTCTTC.

V is TRBV30 and J is TRBJ2-3; D is unresolved. The CDR3 totals 11 residues. V was clipped by 1 base and J by 12 bases, with 11 bases between them. Germline-derived CDR1 and CDR2 are GTSNPN and SVGIG (reference sequence). CDR3 loop: CAWSGRGLQYF. Written as DNA, the CDR3 is TGTGCCTGGAGTGGTAGAGGCCTACAGTATTTT.

The V and J genes are TRBV9 and TRBJ2-7; D is possibly TRBD1 (5 bases). In germline, CDR1 is SGDLS, CDR2 YYNGEE. With 2 bases removed from V and 3 bases from J, the gap between germline ends came to 18 bases. This CDR3 contains 16 residues. The CDR3: CASSVGATASHYEQYF. CDR3 coding DNA: TGTGCCAGCAGCGTTGGTGCGACAGCCTCCCACTACGAGCAGTACTTC.

J is TRBJ1-2 and V is TRBV2, with D possibly being TRBD1 (5 bases). The CDR3 is made up of 15 amino acids. Trimming stripped 8 bases from V and 0 bases from J, with 16 bases between. Germline V CDR1 and CDR2: SNHLY, FYNNEI. CDR3 DNA sequence: TGTGCCAGCTATCAGGCAGGGACTCCTAACTATGGCTACACCTTC. This translates into CASYQAGTPNYGYTF.

The chain joins TRBV9 to TRBJ2-7; a possible D gene is TRBD1 (5 bases). Germline lookup yields CDR1 SGDLS and CDR2 YYNGEE. V dropped 3 bases and J dropped 3 bases, with 19 bases sitting between them. CDR3 length: 16 amino acids. CDR3 sequence reads: CASSGPRASLIYEQYF. The CDR3 DNA follows: TGTGCCAGCAGCGGACCCAGGGCCTCCCTTATCTACGAGCAGTACTTC.